Detailed here is one T cell receptor beta chain. Antigen specificity is unknown. The PCR employed 60 Vbeta primers together with 13 Jbeta primers. Generated by immunoSEQ multiplex PCR, the TCRdb table keeps only in-frame clones and is missing some. The sample lists under 150,000 clones, roughly 65% occurring once. These data originate in a study of cytomegalovirus exposure and HLA in healthy donors. Study overall: Some 180 million T cells yielded 90 million to 130 million unique TCR beta sequences in earlier analysis. Study results and limitations: Highly shared sequence variants in one cluster were likely a sequencing artifact.

Donors consisted of healthy bone marrow donors. V lost 2 bases to trimming and J lost 2 bases; unmatched junction nucleotides: 5. Germline lookup yields CDR1 MDHEN and CDR2 SYDVKM. This CDR3 region has 15 residues. Sequenced sample: PBMCs. The clonotype comes from a man between 60 and 70 years old in good health and CMV-seronegative. V is TRBV28 and J is TRBJ1-2; the match to TRBD1 covers 7 bases. The CDR3 DNA follows: TGTGCCAGCAGTTTAACTGGGACAGCCAACTATGGCTACACCTTC. Protein product: CASSLTGTANYGYTF.